The clone carrying this T cell receptor (beta chain) was found once. These data originate in a study of shared clonotypes between healthy human individuals. HIV-negative, healthy adults without recent acute infections or vaccinations were the donors. Germline CDR1 reads KGHSH; CDR2 reads LQKENI. Trimming at V came to 3 bases and at J to 0 bases, leaving 3 bases not matched to a gene. The CDR3 runs 15 residues. At the deep level, the assay was run. This table comes from immunoSEQ multiplex PCR, and its TCRdb copy is limited to in-frame clones, with some not included. Among around 600,000 clones listed, more than 95% were seen once.

Sequenced sample: naive CD4+ T cells sorted from blood. Described subset: CD45RA+ positively selected. The sequence was collected from a woman aged 25 to 45 in good health. The chain recombines TRBV18 with TRBJ2-3, with 7 bases that match TRBD2. CDR3 region: CASSPTSDSTDTQYF. The CDR3 DNA follows: TGTGCCAGCTCACCCACTAGCGATAGCACAGATACGCAGTATTTT.